These 5 T cell receptor beta chains came from one sample sequenced in a study of response to subunit inactivated influenza vaccine. A single record per CDR3 protein comes from TCRdb applying MiXCR to the RT-PCR reads. Among about 480,000 distinct CDR3 sequences, roughly 27% were seen once, and the ten largest hold around 2%. The source material was CD4+ T cells sorted from PBMCs, sampled 5 to 6 days after vaccination. These receptors all stem from a man aged 50 or older who received an inactivated influenza vaccine.

V is TRBV5-1 and J is TRBJ2-1; 11 bases fit TRBD2. V trimming: 2 bases; J trimming: 7 bases; junction bases outside the gene matches: 14. Germline V gene sequence: CDR1 SGHRS, CDR2 YFSETQ. This CDR3 contains 18 residues. The CDR3 sequence: CASSFPLQTSGSWNEQFF. Written as DNA, the CDR3 is TGCGCCAGCAGCTTTCCCCTTCAAACTAGCGGGAGTTGGAATGAGCAGTTCTTC.

This clonotype was counted between two and nine times. The chain is built from TRBV4-2 and TRBJ2-5; the D gene is possibly TRBD1 (6 bases). The CDR3 has 14 residues. With 4 bases removed from V and 4 bases from J, the gap between germline ends came to 13 bases. Germline loops: CDR1 LGHNA, CDR2 YNFKEQ. The CDR3 here is CASSPPQGRETQYF. CDR3 bases: TGTGCCAGCAGCCCGCCACAGGGCCGAGAGACCCAGTACTTC.

This clonotype showed up just a few times. The rearrangement uses TRBV30 and TRBJ1-2; D is undetermined. Germline values: CDR1 GTSNPN, CDR2 SVGIG (reference sequence). V was pared by 0 bases and J by 3 bases, with 8 bases between. The CDR3 extends over 13 amino acids. This CDR3 reads CAWSVQQHYGYTF. CDR3 nucleotide sequence: TGTGCCTGGAGTGTACAACAGCACTATGGCTACACCTTC.

V is TRBV28 and J is TRBJ2-5, with D maybe TRBD1 (6 bases). Germline loops: CDR1 MDHEN, CDR2 SYDVKM. CDR3 length: 15 amino acids. Trimming left V 5 bases short and J 0 bases short, with 13 bases between. CDR3: CASSMDRSYQETQYF. DNA for the CDR3: TGTGCCAGCAGTATGGACAGATCTTACCAAGAGACCCAGTACTTC.

This clonotype was counted a few times. The chain links TRBV20-1 to TRBJ1-1; D is perhaps TRBD1 (5 bases). This CDR3 is built from 13 residues. Germline V CDR1 and CDR2: DFQATT, SNEGSKA (reference sequence). V was trimmed by 5 bases and J by 5 bases, leaving 15 bases between them. The CDR3 DNA is TGCAGTGCTGATGGACAACGGGGAACTGAAGCTTTCTTT. Protein: CSADGQRGTEAFF.